This T cell receptor (beta chain) was profiled in a study of OX40 agonist ivuxolimab in advanced cancers. The wider study: Patients got intravenous ivuxolimab at 0.01 to 10 mg/kg every 2 weeks. Participants, roughly 80% male, averaged roughly 60 years of age, ranging from 23 to 79. Whole-study findings and limits: Also present in some nonresponders was a low level of normalized T-cell clonal expansion.

Between the trimmed V and J ends, which lost 3 bases and 7 bases, there was a span of 20 bases. CDR1 SGHKS and CDR2 YYEKEE come from the germline V gene (reference sequence). This CDR3 is 16 amino acids long. Note on this clone: The antigen is unknown.

Method: immunoSEQ multiplex PCR; TCRdb's copy keeps in-frame clones and lacks some. The sample consists of about 79,000 clones, under 95% of them appearing once. This TCR was sampled from an adult with an advanced solid tumor such as melanoma, head and neck, liver or kidney cancer. The chain employs TRBV5-5 and TRBJ1-3; D possibly corresponds to TRBD1 (5 bases). The specimen comprised CD4+ or CD8+ T cells sorted from blood, sampled in a trial of the OX40 agonist ivuxolimab. Written as DNA, the CDR3 is TGTGCCAGCAGCTACGGGGACCGCTCCGGCATCAACACCATATATTTT. Its translation is CASSYGDRSGINTIYF. The variable domain in full, with the rest retrieved from reference TRBV5-5 and TRBJ1-3, is DAGVTQSPTHLIKTRGQQVTLRCSPISGHKSVSWYQQVLGQGPQFIFQYYEKEERGRGNFPDRFSARQFPNYSSELNVNALLLGDSALYLCASSYGDRSGINTIYFGEGSWLTVV.